This T cell receptor (beta chain) appears in the sequencing data of a study of neoadjuvant anti-PD-1 for oral cavity cancer (dated by TCRdb to the early 2020s). About the study as a whole: Before undergoing curative-intent surgical resection, most patients got three to four biweekly nivolumab doses at 3 mg/kg. Patients who did not progress were given a fourth nivolumab dose at about day 43 and had definitive surgical resection on days 50-56. Under RECIST 1.1, a patient counted as a responder if showing complete response, partial response or stable disease, and as a non-responder if showing progression. The parent correlative cohort had about eleven patients and a response rate of approximately 33%.

For deep sequencing, PBMC libraries mostly used 450 to 550 ng of input genomic DNA, with six replicates for each sample. TCRbeta libraries were prepared with the immunoSEQ hsTCRbeta kit according to the manufacturer's instructions. The finished libraries were brought together in one pool at approximately 3 nM, which was then read using an Illumina NovaSeq 6000 S4 flow cell. The authors processed their data as follows. The immunoSEQ Analyzer was used for raw data preprocessing and quality control. The analysis was restricted to productive rearrangements, with each unique CDR3 amino acid sequence defining a clonotype. Repertoire clonality was estimated as the Gini-Simpson index, which was computed with the R package tcR. Gini indices were compared with Student's t test, and associations with tumor size change were assessed by Pearson correlation. Entries here come from immuneACCESS through TCRdb and include only in-frame sequences with V and J called. Some clones fail to appear in such tables; in the studies checked, an unresolved V gene covers under half of the shortfall, and the cause of the remainder is unknown. V and J calls and clone size are given by that table; D and trimming were obtained from the DNA. The sample table lists 84,000 or so clones, under 85% of them with a count of one. Approximately 3.4% of the sample belongs to the ten largest clones.

Notes on this clone: No antigen is known for it. Per-base quality was not reported, and no clone a single base away is much larger than it.

Taken with the paper, the label for time point translates to: before neoadjuvant nivolumab. None of the patients had received prior systemic or radiation treatment, and all were newly diagnosed with stage II-IVA oral cavity squamous cell carcinoma. Everyone in the cohort had locally advanced, HPV-negative oral cavity squamous cell carcinoma. No culture maintenance or expansion was done, as the peripheral blood mononuclear cells went straight to analysis. Samples came from a longitudinal correlative study of a single-arm phase II trial of neoadjuvant nivolumab in oral cavity squamous cell carcinoma. Subject-matched pre- and post-treatment PBMCs and tumors from three responders and three non-responders were subjected to genomic DNA-based TCRbeta sequencing. Peripheral blood mononuclear cells were collected before nivolumab treatment and again after treatment, at the time of surgery. Genomic DNA was isolated from PBMCs using the Maxwell RSC DNA from Cells kit.

Summary of the overall study and its limitations: A higher pretreatment blood Treg/Th17 ratio correlated with both higher pretreatment blood TCRbeta clonality and lower post-treatment tumor TCRbeta clonality. After neoadjuvant nivolumab, T cell clonality (Gini index) in PBMCs was significantly higher in non-responders than in responders. The TCR analyses had only a few patients in each response group, and the authors called for validation in larger cohorts.

CDR1 and CDR2 (MNHEY, SVGAGI) derive from the germline V gene. The CDR3 contains 16 residues, cysteine and phenylalanine counted. Of all the DNA, just the CDR3 is kept, 48 bases in frame from base 1. V gives up 0 bases and J gives up 3 bases, and the segment between their germline ends measures 15 bases. The receptor's source is a person aged 40-85 years with oral cavity squamous cell carcinoma. The sample consisted of PBMCs, taken before nivolumab (anti-PD-1) treatment. The chain links TRBV6-5 with TRBJ2-7, with a weak D call of TRBD2 (5 bases match). At the DNA level, the sequence is TGTGCCAGCAGTTACTCGAAGGCTAGCTCTGGCTACGAGCAGTACTTC. Protein translation: CASSYSKASSGYEQYF.